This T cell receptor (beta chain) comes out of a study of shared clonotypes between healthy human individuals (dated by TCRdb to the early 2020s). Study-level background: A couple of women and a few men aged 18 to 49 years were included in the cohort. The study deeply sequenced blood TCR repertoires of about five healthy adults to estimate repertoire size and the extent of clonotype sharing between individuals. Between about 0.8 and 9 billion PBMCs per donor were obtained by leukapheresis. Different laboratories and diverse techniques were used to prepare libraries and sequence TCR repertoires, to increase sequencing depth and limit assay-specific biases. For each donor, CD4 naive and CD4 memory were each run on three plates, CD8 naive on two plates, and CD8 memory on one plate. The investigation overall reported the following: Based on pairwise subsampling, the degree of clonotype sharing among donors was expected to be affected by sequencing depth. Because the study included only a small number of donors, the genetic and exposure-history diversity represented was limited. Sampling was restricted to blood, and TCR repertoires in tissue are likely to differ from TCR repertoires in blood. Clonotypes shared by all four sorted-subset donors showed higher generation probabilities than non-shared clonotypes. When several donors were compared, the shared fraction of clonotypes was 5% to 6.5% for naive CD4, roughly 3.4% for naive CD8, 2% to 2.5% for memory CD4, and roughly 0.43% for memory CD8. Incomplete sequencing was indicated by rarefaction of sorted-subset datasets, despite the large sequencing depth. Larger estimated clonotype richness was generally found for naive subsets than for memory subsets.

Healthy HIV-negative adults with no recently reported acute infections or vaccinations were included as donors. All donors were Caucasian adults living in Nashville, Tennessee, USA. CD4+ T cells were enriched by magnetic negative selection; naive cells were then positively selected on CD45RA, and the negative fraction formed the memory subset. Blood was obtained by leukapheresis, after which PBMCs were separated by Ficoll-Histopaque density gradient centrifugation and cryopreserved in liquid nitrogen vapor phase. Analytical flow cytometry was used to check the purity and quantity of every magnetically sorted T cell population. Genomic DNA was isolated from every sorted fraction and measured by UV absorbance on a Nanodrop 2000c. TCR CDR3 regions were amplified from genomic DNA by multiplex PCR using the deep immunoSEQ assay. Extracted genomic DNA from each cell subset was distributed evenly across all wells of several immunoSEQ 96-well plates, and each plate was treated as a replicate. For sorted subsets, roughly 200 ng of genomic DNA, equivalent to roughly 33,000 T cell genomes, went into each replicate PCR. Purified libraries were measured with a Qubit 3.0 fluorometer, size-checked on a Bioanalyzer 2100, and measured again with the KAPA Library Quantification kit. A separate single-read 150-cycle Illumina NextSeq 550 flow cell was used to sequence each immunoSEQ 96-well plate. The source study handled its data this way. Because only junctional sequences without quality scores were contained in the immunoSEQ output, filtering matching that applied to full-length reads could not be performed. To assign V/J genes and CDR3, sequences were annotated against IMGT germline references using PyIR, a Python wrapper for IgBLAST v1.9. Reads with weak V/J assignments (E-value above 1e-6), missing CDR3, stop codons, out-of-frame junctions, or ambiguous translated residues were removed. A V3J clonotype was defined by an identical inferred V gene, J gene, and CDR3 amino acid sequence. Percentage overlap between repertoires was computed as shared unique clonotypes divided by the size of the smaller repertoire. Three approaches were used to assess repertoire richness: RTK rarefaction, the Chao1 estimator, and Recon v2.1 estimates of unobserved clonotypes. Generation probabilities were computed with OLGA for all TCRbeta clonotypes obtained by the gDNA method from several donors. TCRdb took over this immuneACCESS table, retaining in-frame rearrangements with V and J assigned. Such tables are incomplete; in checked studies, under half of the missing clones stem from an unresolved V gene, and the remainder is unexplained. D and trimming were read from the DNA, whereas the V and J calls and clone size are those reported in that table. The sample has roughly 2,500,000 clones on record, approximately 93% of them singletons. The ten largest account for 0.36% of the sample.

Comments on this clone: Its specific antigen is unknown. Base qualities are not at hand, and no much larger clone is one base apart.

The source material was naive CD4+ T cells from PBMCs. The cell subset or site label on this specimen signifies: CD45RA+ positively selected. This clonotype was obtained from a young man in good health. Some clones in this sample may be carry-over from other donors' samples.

The nucleotides read TGTGCCAGCAGCCCCCGGGGGGTGCCTTCCTCTGGGGCCAACGTCCTGACTTTC. This is translated as CASSPRGVPSSGANVLTF. The rearranged chain carries TRBV5-4 and TRBJ2-6, with 7 central nucleotides matching TRBD2. Germline trimming: 4 bases from V, 0 bases from J; junction bases outside gene matches: 10. From a lookup of the germline V gene (reference sequence), CDR1 and CDR2 are SGHNT and YYREEE. The CDR3 holds 18 amino acids from the cysteine to the phenylalanine. Just CDR3 DNA is preserved here, 54 bases in frame from base 1. Beyond the CDR3, the reference TRBV5-4 and TRBJ2-6 genes provide the residues; the full variable domain reads: ETGVTQSPTHLIKTRGQQVTLRCSSQSGHNTVSWYQQALGQGPQFIFQYYREEENGRGNFPPRFSGLQFPNYSSELNVNALELDDSALYLCASSPRGVPSSGANVLTFGAGSRLTVL.